This T cell receptor (beta chain) was observed in a study of control samples from healthy donors and cancer patients. Germline CDR1 is KGHDR and CDR2 is SFDVKD. The CDR3 is 18 residues long. V lost 1 base, J lost 0 bases, and 15 bases lay in between. Sequencing was performed with immunoSEQ multiplex PCR; in TCRdb, only in-frame clones are kept and a portion is missing. Here the sample spans 150,000 or so clones, around 96% being singletons. This chain links TRBV24-1 with TRBJ2-1; D may be TRBD2 (5 bases). Sequencing was carried out using blood. The source is a man in his forties or fifties in good health. The CDR3 coding sequence is TGTGCCACCAGTGATTTCAGTCGCGGGCTGAGCTCCTACAATGAGCAGTTCTTC. Translation: CATSDFSRGLSSYNEQFF.